The clone carrying this T cell receptor beta chain was observed a single time. Its matching antigen is unknown. Generated by immunoSEQ multiplex PCR, the TCRdb table keeps only in-frame clones and is missing some. The sample contains approximately 100,000 clones, more than 85% of which appear only once. These data come from a study of T cell responses to AZD1222 COVID-19 vaccine. Study-wide background: Analyses pooled second doses at about 4 or about 12 weeks.

Points from the study as a whole: Most donors were white British, females outnumbered males, and clonal diversity was possibly underestimated. Elevations in Spike-specific TCR breadth and depth followed administration of two AZD1222 doses. Unmutated variant regions are reportedly the target of nearly half of TCRs that are spike-specific.

V was shortened by 0 bases and J by 8 bases, with 20 bases between the two germline ends. The germline CDR1 and CDR2 sequences are SGHTA and FQGTGA. CDR3 size: 18 residues. The sequence came from an adult in good health. The specimen comprised peripheral blood, sampled on day 0 of AZD1222 vaccination. The V and J genes are TRBV7-3 and TRBJ1-6, with D maybe TRBD1 (5 bases). CDR3 residues: CASSLTSRGDRKYSPLHF. The CDR3 nucleotides are TGTGCCAGCAGCTTAACGAGTAGGGGCGATCGAAAGTATTCACCCCTCCACTTT.